Listed below are T cell receptor beta chains from one sample, sequenced in a study of blood T cell repertoires in COVID-19. Clones were read by immunoSEQ multiplex PCR, and TCRdb kept only the in-frame ones, dropping some. The sample has approximately 290,000 clones; nearly 90% are singletons. What was sequenced was PBMCs or T cells enriched from blood (not recorded which). These receptor sequences come from a woman under 30 with acute COVID-19. Both conserved end residues are part of each CDR3. The order of the fields is V gene, J gene, D gene, clone size, CDR3 protein, CDR3 DNA. The D gene is left open where the match is weak. The size of a clone is reported for some rows only, either as once, few or many, or as a class for expanded clones.

v_call: TRBV15
j_call: TRBJ1-1
d_call: NA
clone_size: NA
cdr3_aa: CATSRDQESTEAFF
cdr3_nt: TGTGCCACCAGCAGAGATCAAGAGAGCACTGAAGCTTTCTTT

v_call: TRBV4-2
j_call: TRBJ2-6
d_call: NA
clone_size: NA
cdr3_aa: CASSQDRSGANVLTF
cdr3_nt: TGTGCCAGCAGCCAAGACAGGTCCGGGGCCAACGTCCTGACTTTC

v_call: TRBV12-2
j_call: TRBJ2-5
d_call: NA
clone_size: NA
cdr3_aa: CASRLDESTSGRETQYF
cdr3_nt: TGTGCAAGTCGCTTAGACGAGTCGACTAGCGGGAGGGAGACCCAGTACTTC

v_call: TRBV27
j_call: TRBJ1-1
d_call: TRBD1
clone_size: NA
cdr3_aa: CASSLSGQVTEAFF
cdr3_nt: TGTGCCAGCAGTTTATCCGGACAGGTCACTGAAGCTTTCTTT

v_call: TRBV19
j_call: TRBJ2-7
d_call: NA
clone_size: NA
cdr3_aa: CASSIGQGSHEQYF
cdr3_nt: TGTGCCAGTAGTATTGGGCAGGGCAGTCACGAGCAGTACTTC

v_call: TRBV21-1
j_call: TRBJ2-1
d_call: NA
clone_size: NA
cdr3_aa: CASSGHPNPLRKTSGRGFF
cdr3_nt: TGTGCCAGCAGCGGTCACCCCAACCCCCTAAGGAAGACTAGCGGGAGAGGGTTCTTC

v_call: TRBV15
j_call: TRBJ2-4
d_call: NA
clone_size: NA
cdr3_aa: CATSRERGFRNIQYF
cdr3_nt: TGTGCCACCAGCAGAGAACGTGGTTTTAGAAACATTCAGTACTTC

v_call: TRBV27
j_call: TRBJ1-1
d_call: TRBD1
clone_size: NA
cdr3_aa: CASSFSPGQGRTEAFF
cdr3_nt: TGTGCCAGCAGTTTTTCACCGGGACAGGGAAGAACTGAAGCTTTCTTT

v_call: TRBV27
j_call: TRBJ2-7
d_call: NA
clone_size: once
cdr3_aa: CASSLTGLSYEQYF
cdr3_nt: TGTGCCAGCAGTTTGACGGGATTGTCCTACGAGCAGTACTTC

v_call: TRBV19
j_call: TRBJ1-2
d_call: NA
clone_size: NA
cdr3_aa: CASSFGQPGDYGYTF
cdr3_nt: TGTGCCAGTAGTTTCGGACAGCCAGGGGACTATGGCTACACCTTC

v_call: TRBV30
j_call: TRBJ2-6
d_call: NA
clone_size: NA
cdr3_aa: CAWSVLRTAFSGANVLTF
cdr3_nt: TGTGCCTGGAGTGTACTGAGGACAGCTTTCTCTGGGGCCAACGTCCTGACTTTC

v_call: TRBV4-1
j_call: TRBJ2-7
d_call: NA
clone_size: NA
cdr3_aa: CASSFGQGPYEQYF
cdr3_nt: TGCGCCAGCAGCTTTGGGCAGGGCCCCTACGAGCAGTACTTC

v_call: TRBV19
j_call: TRBJ1-1
d_call: TRBD1
clone_size: once
cdr3_aa: CATHRPGQVSNTEAFF
cdr3_nt: TGTGCCACCCACCGCCCCGGACAGGTATCGAACACTGAAGCTTTCTTT

v_call: TRBV28
j_call: TRBJ2-6
d_call: TRBD1
clone_size: NA
cdr3_aa: CASSLTGAGANVLTF
cdr3_nt: TGTGCCAGCAGTTTAACAGGGGCCGGGGCCAACGTCCTGACTTTC

v_call: TRBV10-3
j_call: TRBJ2-7
d_call: TRBD2
clone_size: NA
cdr3_aa: CAIKASGGLTYEQYF
cdr3_nt: TGTGCCATCAAGGCCAGCGGGGGACTTACCTACGAGCAGTACTTC

v_call: TRBV28
j_call: TRBJ2-3
d_call: TRBD1
clone_size: once
cdr3_aa: CASSLLIGDRGADTQYF
cdr3_nt: TGTGCCAGCAGTCTCCTTATCGGGGACAGGGGCGCAGATACGCAGTATTTT

v_call: TRBV5-1
j_call: TRBJ1-1
d_call: TRBD1
clone_size: NA
cdr3_aa: CASSSGTGGMNTEAFF
cdr3_nt: TGCGCCAGCAGCTCAGGGACAGGGGGTATGAACACTGAAGCTTTCTTT

v_call: TRBV9
j_call: TRBJ1-2
d_call: NA
clone_size: NA
cdr3_aa: CASSVARANYGYTF
cdr3_nt: TGTGCCAGCAGCGTAGCCAGGGCTAACTATGGCTACACCTTC

v_call: TRBV6-1
j_call: TRBJ2-7
d_call: NA
clone_size: NA
cdr3_aa: CASSESHAGGGGEQYF
cdr3_nt: TGTGCCAGCAGTGAATCCCATGCAGGGGGCGGGGGCGAGCAGTACTTC

v_call: TRBV29-1
j_call: TRBJ2-3
d_call: NA
clone_size: NA
cdr3_aa: CSVGSLSRDTQYF
cdr3_nt: TGCAGCGTTGGTAGTCTGTCCCGTGATACGCAGTATTTT

v_call: TRBV4-1
j_call: TRBJ1-2
d_call: NA
clone_size: NA
cdr3_aa: CASSQERRGGYTF
cdr3_nt: TGCGCCAGCAGCCAAGAACGGAGGGGTGGCTACACCTTC

v_call: TRBV6-5
j_call: TRBJ1-1
d_call: NA
clone_size: NA
cdr3_aa: CASTVTAGEAFF
cdr3_nt: TGTGCCAGCACCGTGACGGCGGGGGAAGCTTTCTTT

v_call: TRBV18
j_call: TRBJ2-6
d_call: NA
clone_size: NA
cdr3_aa: CASSPYREVVNVLTF
cdr3_nt: TGTGCCAGCTCACCATATAGGGAGGTTGTCAACGTCCTGACTTTC

v_call: TRBV4-2
j_call: TRBJ2-4
d_call: TRBD2
clone_size: NA
cdr3_aa: CASSQDVGSGIAKNIQYF
cdr3_nt: TGTGCCAGCAGCCAAGATGTCGGAAGCGGGATAGCCAAAAACATTCAGTACTTC

v_call: TRBV19
j_call: TRBJ1-2
d_call: TRBD1
clone_size: NA
cdr3_aa: CASSEGRQGIFGYTF
cdr3_nt: TGTGCCAGTAGTGAGGGGAGACAGGGTATATTCGGCTACACCTTC

v_call: TRBV10-3
j_call: TRBJ1-4
d_call: NA
clone_size: NA
cdr3_aa: CAISSGQLNEKLFF
cdr3_nt: TGTGCCATCAGTTCAGGGCAGCTTAATGAAAAACTGTTTTTT

v_call: TRBV28
j_call: TRBJ2-7
d_call: TRBD2
clone_size: NA
cdr3_aa: CASSTGTSGYEQYF
cdr3_nt: TGTGCCAGCAGTACCGGGACTAGCGGATACGAGCAGTACTTC

v_call: TRBV28
j_call: TRBJ2-2
d_call: TRBD2
clone_size: NA
cdr3_aa: CASIGAGSNTGELFF
cdr3_nt: TGTGCCAGCATAGGAGCGGGATCGAACACCGGGGAGCTGTTTTTT

v_call: TRBV5-1
j_call: TRBJ2-7
d_call: TRBD1
clone_size: NA
cdr3_aa: CASSLEWTGGYEQYF
cdr3_nt: TGCGCCAGCAGCTTGGAATGGACAGGAGGTTACGAGCAGTACTTC

v_call: TRBV11-3
j_call: TRBJ2-7
d_call: NA
clone_size: NA
cdr3_aa: CASSLRHPPYEQYF
cdr3_nt: TGTGCCAGCAGCTTACGACATCCCCCCTACGAGCAGTACTTC

v_call: TRBV6-5
j_call: TRBJ2-7
d_call: TRBD2
clone_size: few
cdr3_aa: CASSLGLAGSYEQYF
cdr3_nt: TGTGCCAGCAGCCTAGGACTAGCGGGGAGCTACGAGCAGTACTTC

v_call: TRBV19
j_call: TRBJ1-5
d_call: TRBD1
clone_size: NA
cdr3_aa: CASSDRVSGPQHF
cdr3_nt: TGTGCCAGTAGTGACAGGGTGTCAGGGCCCCAGCATTTT

v_call: TRBV7-3
j_call: TRBJ2-3
d_call: TRBD2
clone_size: NA
cdr3_aa: CASSAGTSGRDTQYF
cdr3_nt: TGTGCCAGCAGCGCCGGGACTAGCGGGAGGGATACGCAGTATTTT

v_call: TRBV9
j_call: TRBJ1-3
d_call: NA
clone_size: NA
cdr3_aa: CASSPSSGNTIYF
cdr3_nt: TGTGCCAGCAGCCCGAGCTCTGGAAACACCATATATTTT

v_call: TRBV10-3
j_call: TRBJ1-1
d_call: TRBD1
clone_size: NA
cdr3_aa: CATGQGAIADTEAFF
cdr3_nt: TGTGCCACCGGACAGGGGGCAATTGCGGACACTGAAGCTTTCTTT

v_call: TRBV7-9
j_call: TRBJ2-2
d_call: TRBD2
clone_size: NA
cdr3_aa: CASSLGRGRNTGELFF
cdr3_nt: TGTGCCAGCAGCTTAGGACGCGGGAGAAACACCGGGGAGCTGTTTTTT

v_call: TRBV9
j_call: TRBJ2-1
d_call: NA
clone_size: NA
cdr3_aa: CASSVEGTSYNEQFF
cdr3_nt: TGTGCCAGCAGCGTAGAAGGTACTAGCTACAATGAGCAGTTCTTC

v_call: TRBV30
j_call: TRBJ2-4
d_call: NA
clone_size: NA
cdr3_aa: CAWDRAKNIQYF
cdr3_nt: TGTGCCTGGGACAGGGCCAAAAACATTCAGTACTTC

v_call: TRBV7-9
j_call: TRBJ2-7
d_call: NA
clone_size: NA
cdr3_aa: CASSSRDKGSYEQYF
cdr3_nt: TGTGCCAGCAGCTCAAGGGACAAAGGCTCCTACGAGCAGTACTTC

v_call: TRBV7-9
j_call: TRBJ1-2
d_call: NA
clone_size: NA
cdr3_aa: CASSPNRGYTF
cdr3_nt: TGTGCCAGCAGCCCTAATCGGGGCTACACCTTC

v_call: TRBV10-3
j_call: TRBJ1-2
d_call: TRBD1
clone_size: NA
cdr3_aa: CAISEPTGENYGYTF
cdr3_nt: TGTGCCATCAGTGAGCCGACAGGGGAAAACTATGGCTACACCTTC

v_call: TRBV7-2
j_call: TRBJ2-3
d_call: TRBD1
clone_size: NA
cdr3_aa: CASSLWGQGSPSTDTQYF
cdr3_nt: TGTGCCAGCAGCTTATGGGGACAGGGGTCCCCTAGCACAGATACGCAGTATTTT

v_call: TRBV4-2
j_call: TRBJ2-7
d_call: TRBD2
clone_size: NA
cdr3_aa: CASSQGLAGGFSYEQYF
cdr3_nt: TGTGCCAGCAGCCAAGGACTAGCGGGAGGGTTTTCCTACGAGCAGTACTTC

v_call: TRBV6-1
j_call: TRBJ2-7
d_call: TRBD1
clone_size: NA
cdr3_aa: CASSEHEGAGGYEQYF
cdr3_nt: TGTGCCAGCAGTGAACACGAGGGGGCAGGGGGCTACGAGCAGTACTTC

v_call: TRBV2
j_call: TRBJ2-5
d_call: TRBD1
clone_size: NA
cdr3_aa: CASSESGQGGETQYF
cdr3_nt: TGTGCCAGCAGTGAATCCGGACAGGGGGGAGAGACCCAGTACTTC

v_call: TRBV18
j_call: TRBJ1-1
d_call: NA
clone_size: few
cdr3_aa: CASSPRRQENTEAFF
cdr3_nt: TGTGCCAGCTCACCACGGCGACAGGAGAACACTGAAGCTTTCTTT

v_call: TRBV10-3
j_call: TRBJ1-1
d_call: TRBD1
clone_size: once
cdr3_aa: CATADRDTEAFF
cdr3_nt: TGTGCCACCGCGGACAGGGACACTGAAGCTTTCTTT

v_call: TRBV6-5
j_call: TRBJ2-1
d_call: NA
clone_size: NA
cdr3_aa: CASSPGIVTYNEQFF
cdr3_nt: TGTGCCAGCAGCCCGGGAATCGTAACCTACAATGAGCAGTTCTTC

v_call: TRBV15
j_call: TRBJ1-2
d_call: NA
clone_size: NA
cdr3_aa: CATSRDWTSGGYTF
cdr3_nt: TGTGCCACCAGCAGAGACTGGACTTCCGGGGGCTACACCTTC